This T cell receptor beta chain was sequenced during a study of beta chain features in type 1 diabetes. Study-wide results and caveats: It was possible that PCR favored shorter templates, equally so in patients and controls. When Type 1 diabetes patients were examined, their TCRB CDR3s proved moderately but significantly shorter in all four CD4+ subsets.

All of the isolated RNA was reverse transcribed, so expressed TCRB transcripts were sequenced. Naive, central memory and regulatory T cell samples averaged around 3.9 million reads. Only in-frame clones appear in the TCRdb table, and some are missing; sequencing was by immunoSEQ multiplex PCR. The sample includes approximately 730,000 clones, 13% seen only once; the top ten take 0.022%. The CDR3 extends over 13 amino acids. CDR1 MDHEN and CDR2 SYDVKM come from the germline V gene. On this clone: What it binds is not known.

Central memory, naive, regulatory and stem cell-like memory CD4+ cells were sorted by CD45RO/CCR7/CD25/CD127/CD95/CD27. The V call is TRBV28, the J call TRBJ1-1, with a weak D call TRBD1 (6 bases). The sequence was obtained from a man aged 18-30 years with type 1 diabetes. The sequencing sample was made of naive CD4+ T cells from blood. CDR3: CASGGHLNTEAFF. The DNA for the CDR3 is TGTGCTTCCGGGGGACACCTGAACACTGAAGCTTTCTTT. The full variable domain, its missing parts supplied by reference TRBV28 and TRBJ1-1, is DVKVTQSSRYLVKRTGEKVFLECVQDMDHENMFWYRQDPGLGLRLIYFSYDVKMKEKGDIPEGYSVSREKKERFSLILESASTNQTSMYLCASGGHLNTEAFFGQGTRLTVV.